Following are 21 T cell receptor beta chains from one sample sequenced in a study of T cell responses to AZD1222 COVID-19 vaccine. Assay: immunoSEQ multiplex PCR; the TCRdb copy retains only in-frame clones and omits some. The data hold tens of thousands of clones, with roughly 89% observed a single time. The input for sequencing was peripheral blood, taken 28 days after the second AZD1222 dose. These receptors were taken from an adult who received the AZD1222 COVID-19 vaccine.

The chain has TRBV4-2 and TRBJ1-1, with a possible D match to TRBD1 (6 bases). Trimming left V 3 bases short and J 1 base short, with 12 bases between. The CDR3 has 15 amino acids. Germline CDR1 LGHNA, CDR2 YNFKEQ. The CDR3 DNA follows: TGTGCCAGCAGCCATGGGACACCTGAGAACACTGAAGCTTTCTTT. Its translation is CASSHGTPENTEAFF.

The J gene is TRBJ1-6, the V gene TRBV5-1, with D hard to call. The V end lost 1 base, the J end lost 11 bases, and 19 bases lay between the germline ends. Germline assignment: CDR1 SGHRS and CDR2 YFSETQ. This CDR3 is built from 16 residues. In DNA, the CDR3 is TGCGCCAGCAGCTTGAATGGCGGGTCCCCCGAGGCACCCCTCCACTTT. This sequence encodes CASSLNGGSPEAPLHF.

This clone has more than one count but fewer than ten. The chain joins TRBV7-9 to TRBJ1-4; no firm D call. The CDR3 consists of 12 residues. Germline loops: CDR1 SEHNR, CDR2 FQNEAQ (reference sequence). Trimming stripped 8 bases from V and 3 bases from J, with 7 bases between. The DNA of the CDR3 is TGTGCCAGCGTGGGTGCTAATGAAAAACTGTTTTTT. It yields the protein CASVGANEKLFF.

This chain links TRBV9 with TRBJ2-5; 13 bases are shared with TRBD2. Germline CDR1 and CDR2: SGDLS and YYNGEE. The V segment lost 2 bases and the J segment 5 bases; nucleotides outside the gene matches: 24. CDR3 length: 22 amino acids. This chain's CDR3 is CASSVGLAGAGRGRVLEETQYF. For the CDR3, the DNA is TGTGCCAGCAGCGTCGGACTAGCGGGGGCCGGGCGAGGCCGGGTGTTGGAGGAGACCCAGTACTTC. The variable domain in full, with the rest retrieved from reference TRBV9 and TRBJ2-5, is DSGVTQTPKHLITATGQRVTLRCSPRSGDLSVYWYQQSLDQGLQFLIQYYNGEERAKGNILERFSAQQFPDLHSELNLSSLELGDSALYFCASSVGLAGAGRGRVLEETQYFGPGTRLLVL.

The V and J genes are TRBV27 and TRBJ2-5; 10 bases line up with TRBD2. CDR1 MNHEY and CDR2 SMNVEV come from the germline V gene (reference sequence). The J segment lost 5 bases and the V segment lost 3 bases, leaving 9 bases of the junction unmatched. CDR3 length: 16 residues. The DNA for the CDR3 is TGTGCCAGCAGTTTTAGTTTAGCGGGGGGTCGGGAGACCCAGTACTTC. This gives the protein CASSFSLAGGRETQYF.

The chain has TRBV2 and TRBJ2-7; 8 bases are a match to TRBD2. Per the germline V gene, CDR1 is SNHLY and CDR2 is FYNNEI. The CDR3 length is 15 residues. J lost 6 bases, V lost 3 bases, and 10 bases had no gene match. The CDR3 reads CASSEVGGGSGEQYF. CDR3 coding DNA: TGTGCCAGCAGTGAGGTGGGCGGGGGGAGCGGCGAGCAGTACTTC.

The chain links TRBV21-1 to TRBJ2-1; the table's D gene call, TRBD1, was not cross checked with the DNA. TRBV21-1 is a recognized pseudogene. The CDR3 spans 16 residues. The CDR3 region is CASSAPRGNCRDEQFF. CDR3 DNA sequence: TGTGCCAGCAGCGCCCCTAGGGGCAATTGTAGAGATGAGCAGTTCTTC.

The chain carries TRBV3-1 (or the pseudogene TRBV3-2) and TRBJ2-1, with a tentative D call TRBD1 (5 bases). The CDR3 length is 14 residues. V was clipped by 1 base and J by 9 bases, with 13 bases between them. Germline V gene lookup returns CDR1 LGHDT and CDR2 YNNKEL (reference sequence). CDR3 DNA sequence: TGTGCCAGCAGCCAAGTAAGGGGATTGAGTGAGCAGTTCTTC. It translates to CASSQVRGLSEQFF.

This chain joins TRBV18 and TRBJ2-7; 8 positions match TRBD1. The germline V gene encodes CDR1 KGHSH and CDR2 LQKENI. V gave up 2 bases and J gave up 7 bases; unmatched junction bases: 13. CDR3 length: 16 residues. The DNA of the CDR3 is TGTGCCAGCTCACCAGATTACGGACAGGGTTTGGCGGAGCAGTACTTC. It yields the protein CASSPDYGQGLAEQYF.

In the case of this clone: Additional DNA sequences in this sample encode the identical CDR3. This rearrangement joins TRBV2 to TRBJ1-5; no definite D call. This CDR3 is built from 12 residues. V was pared by 6 bases and J by 0 bases, with 3 bases between. Germline V gene sequence: CDR1 SNHLY, CDR2 FYNNEI. The CDR3 region is CASRGSNQPQHF. In nucleotides, the CDR3 is TGTGCCAGCAGGGGTAGCAATCAGCCCCAGCATTTT.

J is TRBJ2-2 and V is TRBV11-2; 8 bases agree with TRBD2. CDR1 and CDR2 from the germline V gene are SGHAT and FQNNGV. This CDR3 is built from 15 residues. V lost 1 base and J lost 4; bases outside the gene matches: 2. For the CDR3, the DNA is TGTGCCAGCAGCTTAGTCGGGGGGGCCACCGGGGAGCTGTTTTTT. Encoded protein: CASSLVGGATGELFF.

V gene TRBV2 combines with J gene TRBJ2-1; unclear D gene. Germline loops: CDR1 SNHLY, CDR2 FYNNEI. CDR3 length equals 12 residues. V lost 3 bases and J lost 9, with 9 bases in between. The CDR3 region has the DNA TGTGCCAGCAGTGAGTCGTGGGGTGAGCAGTTCTTC. Protein product: CASSESWGEQFF.

The CDR3 loop is CASTPTGNYGYTF. CDR3 sequence (DNA): TGTGCCAGTACTCCGACGGGTAACTATGGCTACACCTTC. The V gene is TRBV6-5, the J gene TRBJ1-2; D not certain. The V gene's germline CDR1 is MNHEY and CDR2 SVGAGI. CDR3 length equals 13 residues. Deletions cut 9 bases from V and 1 base from J, with 12 bases between.

The chain uses TRBV5-1 and TRBJ2-3; D is possibly TRBD2 (6 bases). Germline V gene lookup returns CDR1 SGHRS and CDR2 YFSETQ. V lost 4 bases and J 5 bases, leaving 14 bases between the germline ends. The CDR3 is 14 residues long. The CDR3 loop is CASSPRGGQDTQYF. DNA for the CDR3: TGCGCCAGCAGCCCAAGGGGAGGTCAAGATACGCAGTATTTT.

The chain couples TRBV2 to TRBJ1-1; possible D gene TRBD1, 6 bases. CDR3 length: 12 amino acids. Deletions cut 6 bases from V and 6 bases from J, with 11 bases between. Germline CDR1 and CDR2: SNHLY and FYNNEI. CDR3 residues: CASRTGFAEAFF. In DNA, the CDR3 is TGTGCCAGCAGAACAGGGTTCGCTGAAGCTTTCTTT.

V usage is TRBV11-2 and J usage is TRBJ1-1; a possible D gene is TRBD1 (5 bases). Germline CDR1 reads SGHAT; CDR2 reads FQNNGV. Trimming shortened V by 5 bases and J by 4 bases, and 20 bases separated the two germline ends. There are 16 residues in the CDR3. The CDR3, as DNA: TGTGCCAGCAGCCCGACTTGGGGGGTTCGCTTCACTGAAGCTTTCTTT. It codes for CASSPTWGVRFTEAFF.

The chain uses TRBV19 and TRBJ1-5; D is ambiguous. Germline V gene lookup returns CDR1 LNHDA and CDR2 SQIVND (reference sequence). CDR3 size: 15 residues. V was clipped by 7 bases and J by 1 base, with 14 bases between them. The CDR3 is CASNPERSSNQPQHF. The CDR3 DNA reads TGTGCCAGTAATCCCGAGAGGTCCAGCAATCAGCCCCAGCATTTT.

This clone has only one observation. This chain joins TRBV3-1 (or the pseudogene TRBV3-2) and TRBJ1-3; no definite D call. Trimming cost V 2 bases and J 0 bases, with 11 bases left between them. Germline V gene sequence: CDR1 LGHDT, CDR2 YNNKEL (reference sequence). The CDR3 is 16 residues long. The CDR3 is CASSQNPPGSGNTIYF. The CDR3 region has the DNA TGTGCCAGCAGCCAAAATCCCCCGGGCTCTGGAAACACCATATATTTT.

The chain has TRBV29-1 and TRBJ1-1, with 9 bases that match TRBD1. The germline V gene encodes CDR1 SQVTM and CDR2 ANQGSEA. The CDR3 is 13 amino acids. The V and J ends lost 3 bases and 5 bases, in that order; junction bases with no gene match: 4. CDR3 protein: CSVEAGTGTEAFF. The DNA of the CDR3 is TGCAGCGTTGAGGCCGGGACAGGGACTGAAGCTTTCTTT.

The V and J genes are TRBV7-3 and TRBJ2-3, with D possibly being TRBD1 (7 bases). This CDR3 spans 15 amino acids. V lost 5 bases and J 5 bases, leaving 17 bases between the germline ends. Per germline, CDR1 SGHTA and CDR2 FQGTGA. The CDR3 reads CASSVTGRREDTQYF. The CDR3 DNA reads as TGTGCCAGCAGCGTGACAGGGCGGCGGGAAGATACGCAGTATTTT.

J is TRBJ1-1 and V is TRBV9, with D possibly matching TRBD1 (6 bases). This CDR3 comprises 15 residues. Trimming took off 0 bases at V and 1 base at J, with 10 bases between the two ends. Germline CDR1 SGDLS, CDR2 YYNGEE. The CDR3: CASSVAGAGNTEAFF. CDR3 sequence (DNA): TGTGCCAGCAGCGTAGCGGGGGCGGGGAACACTGAAGCTTTCTTT.